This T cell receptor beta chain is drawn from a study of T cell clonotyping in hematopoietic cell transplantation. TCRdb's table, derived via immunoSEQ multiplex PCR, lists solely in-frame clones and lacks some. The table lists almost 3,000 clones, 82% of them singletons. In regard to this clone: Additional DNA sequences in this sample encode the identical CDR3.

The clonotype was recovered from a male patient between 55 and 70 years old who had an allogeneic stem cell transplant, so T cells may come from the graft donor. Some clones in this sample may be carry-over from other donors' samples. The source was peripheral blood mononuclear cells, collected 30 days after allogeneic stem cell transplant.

The CDR3 sequence: CASSLGVGQPQHF. The CDR3 nucleotides are TGTGCCAGCAGCTTAGGGGTCGGTCAGCCCCAGCATTTT. The chain is built from TRBV11-2 and TRBJ1-5; D gene ambiguous. V dropped 1 base and J dropped 6 bases, with 7 bases sitting between them. This CDR3 contains 13 residues. Germline V gives CDR1 SGHAT, CDR2 FQNNGV.